The 28 T cell receptor beta chains presented below share a single source sample, sequenced in a study of T-cell memory formation after mild COVID-19. One entry per CDR3 protein results from TCRdb running MiXCR on the 5' RACE reads. The table shows roughly 200,000 distinct CDR3 sequences, with roughly 17% occurring only once. Sequencing was done on a sample of PBMCs or a T cell subset sorted from them (not recorded which). All receptors come from an adult woman who had mild COVID-19 (a few samples of this study predate the infection). Cell type and time point are not known.

This clonotype was detected a few times. This chain connects TRBV2 to TRBJ2-5, with 9 bases matching TRBD1. CDR3 size: 14 residues. Germline CDR1 and CDR2: SNHLY and FYNNEI. V lost 5 bases and J lost 4; bases outside the gene matches: 5. CDR3: CASSPQGARETQYF. CDR3 DNA: TGTGCCAGCAGTCCACAGGGGGCTAGAGAGACCCAGTACTTC. Combining the CDR3 with reference TRBV2 and TRBJ2-5 gives the whole variable domain EPEVTQTPSHQVTQMGQEVILRCVPISNHLYFYWYRQILGQKVEFLVSFYNNEISEKSEIFDDQFSVERPDGSNFTLKIRSTKLEDSAMYFCASSPQGARETQYFGPGTRLLVL.

This clonotype was recorded a few times. V and J are TRBV12-3 or TRBV12-4 and TRBJ2-5, with 9 bases matching TRBD1. With V trimmed by 6 bases and J by 5 bases, 10 bases remained unmatched. This CDR3 spans 15 amino acids. The CDR3 sequence is CASRKYRGPGETQYF. CDR3 DNA sequence: TGTGCCAGCAGAAAATACAGGGGGCCAGGGGAGACCCAGTACTTC.

The CDR3 region is CSVEGGTNEKLFF. The DNA of the CDR3 is TGCAGCGTTGAAGGGGGAACTAATGAAAAACTGTTTTTT. The chain joins TRBV29-1 to TRBJ1-4; no clear D gene. CDR3 length: 13 amino acids. The V gene lost 1 base and the J gene lost 1 base, with 4 bases spanning the gap. CDR1 is SQVTM and CDR2 is ANQGSEA in the germline V gene.

The table lists this clonotype with a few counts. The chain joins TRBV12-3 or TRBV12-4 to TRBJ1-1; D remains unclear. The CDR3 is 11 residues long. V shed 6 bases and J shed 6 bases, with 8 bases lying between them. CDR3 sequence (DNA): TGTGCCAGCAGGGGAGTTTCTGAAGCTTTCTTT. Translated: CASRGVSEAFF.

V gene TRBV12-3 or TRBV12-4 combines with J gene TRBJ2-3; 10 bases align to TRBD2. This CDR3 region has 16 residues. The V gene end was trimmed by 6 bases and the J gene end by 4 bases; junction bases not matched to a gene: 10. CDR3 sequence (DNA): TGTGCCAGCAGCCCACTAAGCGGGGGGGTGGCAGATACGCAGTATTTT. This sequence encodes CASSPLSGGVADTQYF.

V usage is TRBV5-4 and J usage is TRBJ2-5, with 7 bases aligning to TRBD1. In germline, CDR1 is SGHNT, CDR2 YYREEE (reference sequence). V lost 9 bases to trimming and J lost 1 base; unmatched junction nucleotides: 6. The CDR3 sequence is 13 residues long. The CDR3 DNA reads as TGTGCCACCTTGGACAGGACCCAAGAGACCCAGTACTTC. It translates to CATLDRTQETQYF.

This clonotype has at least ten counts. Its ends do not fully match the called genes, so a read error is possible. This chain connects TRBV5-1 to TRBJ2-3; D is unclear. The CDR3 contains 14 residues. The germline CDR1 and CDR2 sequences are SGHRS and YFSETQ. In DNA, the CDR3 is TGTGCCAGCAGCTTAGGATCCAGCACAGATACGCAGTATTTT. Protein product: CASSLGSSTDTQYF.

This clonotype was seen a few times. This sequence joins TRBV11-3 and TRBJ1-6; D possibly corresponds to TRBD1 (6 bases). Germline values: CDR1 SGHNT, CDR2 YENEEA. CDR3 length: 15 amino acids. The germline V and J ends were trimmed by 5 bases and 10 bases, with 18 bases remaining between them. The CDR3 region has the DNA TGTGCCAGCAGCCTGCGACAGGCGGGGGGGTCACCCCTCCACTTT. Translated, it gives CASSLRQAGGSPLHF.

This clonotype showed up just once. One junction end disagrees with the germline gene, perhaps due to a read error. The chain links TRBV11-2 to TRBJ1-6; 7 nucleotides line up with TRBD1. Germline lookup yields CDR1 SGHAT and CDR2 FQNNGV. The CDR3 has 14 residues. As DNA, the CDR3 is TGTGCCAGCAGCTTGGGACAGCCGAATTCCCCCCTCCACTTT. Its translation: CASSLGQPNSPLHF.

This sequence joins TRBV29-1 and TRBJ1-3; D unclear. The CDR3 runs 13 residues. Per germline, CDR1 SQVTM and CDR2 ANQGSEA. V lost 4 bases to trimming and J lost 0 bases, with 7 bases between them. The CDR3 DNA sequence: TGCAGCGTTGCTGAGAGCTCTGGAAACACCATATATTTT. Its translation is CSVAESSGNTIYF.

The chain joins TRBV7-2 to TRBJ1-4; TRBD1 is a possible D gene (5 bases). This CDR3 is 13 amino acids long. Germline V gene lookup returns CDR1 SGHTA and CDR2 FQGNSA. V lost 6 bases to trimming and J lost 7 bases, with 12 bases between them. The CDR3 loop reads CASRPAGSEKLFF. The CDR3 DNA follows: TGTGCCAGCAGACCAGCAGGGAGTGAAAAACTGTTTTTT. The entire variable domain, with the rest obtained from reference TRBV7-2 and TRBJ1-4, is as follows: GAGVSQSPSNKVTEKGKDVELRCDPISGHTALYWYRQSLGQGLEFLIYFQGNSAPDKSGLPSDRFSAERTGGSVSTLTIQRTQQEDSAVYLCASRPAGSEKLFFGSGTQLSVL.

The CDR3 coding sequence is TGTGCCAGCAGCTTGGTTCCGAGAGAAAAACTGTTTTTT. It codes for CASSLVPREKLFF. The chain couples TRBV5-5 to TRBJ1-4; D unresolved. Per germline, CDR1 SGHKS and CDR2 YYEKEE (reference sequence). V shed 0 bases and J shed 8 bases, with 8 bases lying between them. CDR3 length: 13 residues.

This rearrangement joins TRBV5-1 to TRBJ2-4; 8 positions agree with TRBD2. V was pared by 4 bases and J by 0 bases, with 12 bases of the junction left unmatched. Germline CDR1 reads SGHRS; CDR2 reads YFSETQ. This CDR3 has 18 residues. The CDR3 here is CASSRLAGGNLAKNIQYF. CDR3 bases: TGCGCCAGCAGCCGACTCGCGGGGGGTAATCTAGCCAAAAACATTCAGTACTTC.

CDR3 DNA sequence: TGCGCCAGCAGCCAAGTTCGGGACGGACAGGTCCAAGAGACCCAGTACTTC. Its translation is CASSQVRDGQVQETQYF. V gene TRBV4-3 combines with J gene TRBJ2-5; 7 positions agree with TRBD1. The V and J ends lost 1 base and 1 base, in that order; junction bases with no gene match: 9. The CDR3 has 17 amino acids. The germline gives CDR1 LGHNA, CDR2 YSLEER.

This sequence joins TRBV3-1 and TRBJ2-5, with TRBD1 matching 7 bases. The CDR3 contains 15 residues. In germline, CDR1 is LGHDT, CDR2 YNNKEL (reference sequence). The V and J ends lost 4 bases and 2 bases, in that order; junction bases with no gene match: 7. CDR3 sequence (DNA): TGTGCCAGCAGCCCTCGGACAGGAGATCAAGAGACCCAGTACTTC. This codes for CASSPRTGDQETQYF.

The chain carries TRBV9 and TRBJ2-3; D assignment may be TRBD1 or TRBD2 (5 bases each). The CDR3 is 16 amino acids. Germline CDR1 reads SGDLS; CDR2 reads YYNGEE. Between the trimmed V and J ends, which lost 1 base and 2 bases, there was a span of 14 bases. The CDR3 coding sequence is TGTGCCAGCAGCGTATTAGGGGACCGATCCACAGATACGCAGTATTTT. Residues: CASSVLGDRSTDTQYF.

This clonotype was picked up a small number of times. The chain carries TRBV7-9 and TRBJ1-1; D uncertain. This CDR3 region has 13 residues. Trimming left V 3 bases short and J 5 bases short, with 10 bases between. The germline V gene has CDR1 SEHNR and CDR2 FQNEAQ (reference sequence). DNA for the CDR3: TGTGCCAGCAGCTTCGTCCCGAGGACTGAAGCTTTCTTT. It encodes CASSFVPRTEAFF.

This clonotype was found many times. The V and J genes are TRBV4-1 and TRBJ2-2; 8 bases are shared with TRBD1. Germline CDR1 MGHRA, CDR2 YSYEKL. V lost 0 bases to trimming and J lost 2 bases; unmatched junction nucleotides: 8. This CDR3 has 18 amino acids. The chain's CDR3 is CASSQEVRQGLNTGELFF. The CDR3 DNA is TGCGCCAGCAGCCAAGAAGTGCGACAGGGGTTAAACACCGGGGAGCTGTTTTTT.

This clonotype was seen more than once but under ten times. This chain connects TRBV5-6 to TRBJ1-1; D is perhaps TRBD1 (6 bases). CDR1 is SGHDT and CDR2 is YYEEEE in the germline V gene. The CDR3 runs to 15 residues. Trimming took off 2 bases at V and 2 bases at J, with 13 bases between the two ends. CDR3 DNA sequence: TGTGCCAGCAGCTTTACAGGGCCTGTCAACACTGAAGCTTTCTTT. Translating gives CASSFTGPVNTEAFF. The whole variable domain, remainder taken from reference TRBV5-6 and TRBJ1-1, is DAGVTQSPTHLIKTRGQQVTLRCSPKSGHDTVSWYQQALGQGPQFIFQYYEEEERQRGNFPDRFSGHQFPNYSSELNVNALLLGDSALYLCASSFTGPVNTEAFFGQGTRLTVV.

The chain couples TRBV7-8 to TRBJ1-1; 8 nucleotides agree with TRBD1. Germline CDR1 SGHVS, CDR2 FQNEAQ. Unmatched junction bases numbered 7, after V lost 7 bases and J lost 0 bases. This CDR3 is built from 15 residues. CDR3 amino acids: CASNLGQGLNTEAFF. CDR3 in DNA: TGTGCCAGCAACCTAGGACAGGGATTGAACACTGAAGCTTTCTTT.

In this sample, this clonotype turned up once. This chain links TRBV5-1 with TRBJ1-5, with no clear D. Germline V gene lookup returns CDR1 SGHRS and CDR2 YFSETQ. Trimming removed 5 bases at V and 0 bases at J, with 21 bases between. The CDR3 runs 18 residues. Here the CDR3 reads CASSSEMWTYLSNQPQHF. CDR3 nucleotides: TGCGCCAGCAGTAGTGAAATGTGGACCTACCTTAGCAATCAGCCCCAGCATTTT.

This clonotype has more than one count but fewer than ten. Here the CDR3 reads CASSVVQGEQFF. CDR3 DNA sequence: TGTGCCAGCAGCGTAGTACAGGGTGAGCAGTTCTTC. This sequence joins TRBV9 and TRBJ2-1; tentative D call: TRBD1 (6 bases). The V end lost 0 bases, the J end lost 9 bases, and 7 bases lay between the germline ends. Germline CDR1 is SGDLS and CDR2 is YYNGEE. The CDR3 is 12 residues long.

This rearrangement joins TRBV5-1 to TRBJ2-2, with D tentatively TRBD1 (5 bases). The CDR3 length is 14 residues. From germline, CDR1 is SGHRS and CDR2 YFSETQ. Trimming took off 1 base at V and 5 bases at J, with 9 bases between the two ends. The chain's CDR3 is CASSLKGWTGELFF. The CDR3 DNA reads TGCGCCAGCAGCTTGAAGGGGTGGACCGGGGAGCTGTTTTTT.

This clonotype is a singleton in its sample. This chain connects TRBV19 to TRBJ1-4, with D hard to call. This CDR3 has 15 residues. Trimming took off 5 bases at V and 3 bases at J, with 13 bases between the two ends. Germline values: CDR1 LNHDA, CDR2 SQIVND (reference sequence). The CDR3 is CASSPQGSSNEKLFF. CDR3 sequence (DNA): TGTGCCAGTAGTCCGCAAGGGTCCTCTAATGAAAAACTGTTTTTT.

The rearrangement joins TRBV6-1 to TRBJ1-5; no clear D gene. Trimming took 2 bases from V and 4 from J, leaving 9 bases between them. This CDR3 contains 14 residues. CDR1 MNHNS and CDR2 SASEGT come from the germline V gene. DNA of the CDR3: TGTGCCAGCAGTGAACTTCATGGAAATCAGCCCCAGCATTTT. Translated, it gives CASSELHGNQPQHF.

This clonotype occurred a few times. The rearrangement joins TRBV18 to TRBJ2-5, with D possibly being TRBD1 (7 bases). V was clipped by 4 bases and J by 5 bases, with 14 bases between them. Germline CDR1 reads KGHSH; CDR2 reads LQKENI. The CDR3 has 14 residues. CDR3 in DNA: TGTGCCAGCTCACAAAAGACAGGGAGGGAGACCCAGTACTTC. The encoded protein is CASSQKTGRETQYF.

V and J are TRBV6-5 and TRBJ2-5; D may be TRBD2 (6 bases). CDR3 length: 13 residues. V lost 7 bases to trimming and J lost 1 base, with 10 bases between them. Germline V lookup: CDR1 MNHEY, CDR2 SVGAGI. This chain's CDR3 is CASIGTPQETQYF. The CDR3 bases are TGTGCCAGCATTGGGACTCCCCAAGAGACCCAGTACTTC.

The V call is TRBV9, the J call TRBJ2-5; 7 nucleotides align to TRBD2. Germline V CDR1 and CDR2: SGDLS, YYNGEE. With V trimmed by 1 base and J by 1 base, 7 bases remained unmatched. The CDR3 length is 16 residues. The CDR3 nucleotides read TGTGCCAGCAGCGTAACAGCGGGGACCTTCCAAGAGACCCAGTACTTC. This gives the protein CASSVTAGTFQETQYF.